The 5 T cell receptor beta chains presented below share a single source sample, sequenced in a study of early T cells in non-severe SARS-CoV-2 infection. TCRdb reprocessed the 5' RACE reads with MiXCR, giving one entry per CDR3 protein. The sample yields some 29,000 distinct CDR3 sequences, 4% to 5.5% seen once. The sample taken for sequencing was whole blood. These TCRs come from an adult who was a healthcare worker with PCR-confirmed SARS-CoV-2 infection or an uninfected control (not recorded which).

This clonotype has ten or more counts. This chain uses TRBV12-3 or TRBV12-4 with TRBJ1-5, with D perhaps matching TRBD1 (6 bases). Trimming stripped 6 bases from V and 2 bases from J, with 14 bases between. The CDR3 has 15 residues. The CDR3 spells CASRSQGQGNQPQHF. The CDR3 DNA follows: TGTGCCAGCAGATCTCAGGGGCAGGGCAATCAGCCCCAGCATTTT.

The table lists this clonotype with a few counts. The chain employs TRBV5-1 and TRBJ2-3, with 12 nucleotides matching TRBD2. The CDR3 length is 16 residues. Losses at the gene ends were 3 bases for V and 2 bases for J; bases not matched to a gene: 4. The germline CDR1 and CDR2 sequences are SGHRS and YFSETQ. CDR3 loop: CASSWRLAGDTDTQYF. The CDR3 nucleotides are TGCGCCAGCAGCTGGAGACTAGCGGGGGACACAGATACGCAGTATTTT.

The V and J genes are TRBV6-2 or TRBV6-3 and TRBJ2-1, with D tentatively TRBD2 (7 bases). Germline V gene sequence: CDR1 MNHEY, CDR2 SVGEGT. The germline V and J ends were trimmed by 3 bases and 5 bases, with 17 bases remaining between them. The CDR3 is made up of 16 amino acids. Written as DNA, the CDR3 is TGTGCCAGCAGTTATCTAGCGGAGGGGGACCACAATGAGCAGTTCTTC. It specifies CASSYLAEGDHNEQFF.

This clonotype was counted many times. This chain joins TRBV11-2 and TRBJ2-1; 11 nucleotides match TRBD2. The germline V gene encodes CDR1 SGHAT and CDR2 FQNNGV. CDR3 length: 17 amino acids. After removal of 5 bases from V and 3 bases from J, the junction contained 9 bases not matched to a gene. CDR3 DNA: TGTGCCAGCAGCCCGGCTAGCGGGAGGATATACTACAATGAGCAGTTCTTC. It codes for CASSPASGRIYYNEQFF. The complete variable domain, with remaining parts taken from reference TRBV11-2 and TRBJ2-1, reads EAGVAQSPRYKIIEKRQSVAFWCNPISGHATLYWYQQILGQGPKLLIQFQNNGVVDDSQLPKDRFSAERLKGVDSTLKIQPAKLEDSAVYLCASSPASGRIYYNEQFFGPGTRLTVL.

This clonotype was seen repeatedly, ten times or more. The chain links TRBV14 to TRBJ2-3; TRBD1 aligns across 9 bases. The V gene end was trimmed by 4 bases and the J gene end by 4 bases; junction bases not matched to a gene: 9. The CDR3 length is 16 residues. The germline CDR1 and CDR2 sequences are SGHDN and FVKESK. The CDR3 DNA sequence: TGTGCCAGCAGCCGCACAGGGGGCGCAGCGCCAGATACGCAGTATTTT. This sequence encodes CASSRTGGAAPDTQYF. The variable domain in full, with the rest retrieved from reference TRBV14 and TRBJ2-3, is EAGVTQFPSHSVIEKGQTVTLRCDPISGHDNLYWYRRVMGKEIKFLLHFVKESKQDESGMPNNRFLAERTGGTYSTLKVQPAELEDSGVYFCASSRTGGAAPDTQYFGPGTRLTVL.